The rows below give T cell receptor beta chains drawn from one sample of a study of blood T cell repertoires in COVID-19. Clones were sequenced by immunoSEQ multiplex PCR, and TCRdb holds only the in-frame ones, with some missing. The sample shows around 300,000 clones, roughly 85% of them seen only once. The specimen sequenced was peripheral blood. The receptors were sampled from a human donor in a cohort sampled during active COVID-19. Both conserved end residues are part of each CDR3. A D gene is named only where the DNA matches it firmly. Not all rows give a size; the values are once, few, many and, for expanded clones, a class.

>-|TRBJ2-2|TRBV24-1|-
CATSAASPEGRSNTGELFF
TGTGCCACCAGCGCCGCCAGTCCGGAGGGCAGGTCAAACACCGGGGAGCTGTTTTTT
>once|TRBJ2-7|TRBV24-1|-
CATEVSESFSGLNNYEQYF
TGTGCCACCGAAGTGAGTGAATCTTTTTCGGGACTGAACAACTACGAGCAGTACTTC
>-|TRBJ2-7|TRBV7-9|-
CASSLVLPTGVYEQYF
TGTGCCAGCAGCTTAGTATTACCTACAGGAGTCTACGAGCAGTACTTC
>-|TRBJ2-7|TRBV7-9|-
CASSIQYEQYF
TGTGCCAGCAGCATCCAATACGAGCAGTACTTC
>-|TRBJ1-6|TRBV5-1|-
CASSLAGRTGTNSPLHF
TGCGCCAGCAGCTTGGCAGGGCGAACAGGGACAAATTCACCCCTCCACTTT
>-|TRBJ1-2|TRBV9|-
CASSVTGNYGYTF
TGTGCCAGCAGCGTTACAGGGAACTATGGCTACACCTTC
>-|TRBJ1-5|TRBV5-8|-
CASSGSLGGNQPQHF
TGTGCCAGCAGCGGGAGTCTCGGGGGCAATCAGCCCCAGCATTTT
>-|TRBJ2-7|TRBV19|TRBD2
CASSPRTGLAYEQYF
TGTGCCAGTAGTCCACGAACCGGACTAGCCTACGAGCAGTACTTC
>-|TRBJ2-7|TRBV5-1|-
CASSLDRNYEQYF
TGCGCCAGCAGCTTGGACAGGAACTACGAGCAGTACTTC
>-|TRBJ2-1|TRBV5-1|TRBD1
CASSLAGTGYSEQFF
TGCGCCAGCAGCTTGGCCGGGACAGGGTATTCCGAGCAGTTCTTC
>-|TRBJ1-6|TRBV7-9|-
CASSFARRDSPLHF
TGTGCCAGCAGCTTTGCCCGGAGGGATTCACCCCTCCACTTT
>-|TRBJ1-2|TRBV29-1|TRBD1
CSVAIQGIRDGYTF
TGCAGCGTAGCAATACAGGGGATAAGGGATGGCTACACCTTC
>-|TRBJ1-4|TRBV4-1|-
CASSQDSGGTNEKLFF
TGCGCCAGCAGCCAAGACTCAGGAGGCACTAATGAAAAACTGTTTTTT
>-|TRBJ1-6|TRBV27|TRBD1
CASAAGTGVNSPLHF
TGTGCCAGCGCAGCCGGGACAGGGGTAAATTCACCCCTCCACTTT
>-|TRBJ2-2|TRBV5-1|-
CASSSSPGPNTGELFF
TGCGCCAGCAGCTCGTCCCCAGGGCCGAACACCGGGGAGCTGTTTTTT
>-|TRBJ2-1|TRBV5-4|-
CATLTGGSEQFF
TGTGCCACCCTTACTGGAGGGAGTGAGCAGTTCTTC
>-|TRBJ1-2|TRBV12-3/TRBV12-4|-
CASSLQGGYTF
TGTGCCAGCAGTTTACAGGGAGGCTACACCTTC
>-|TRBJ1-1|TRBV30|TRBD1
CAWRKRQGAMNTEAFF
TGTGCCTGGAGGAAACGACAGGGGGCGATGAACACTGAAGCTTTCTTT
>-|TRBJ1-1|TRBV9|-
CASSVLSVVRDTEAFF
TGTGCCAGCAGCGTATTATCCGTCGTCAGGGACACTGAAGCTTTCTTT
>-|TRBJ1-2|TRBV5-5|TRBD1
CASSLEQGYYGYTF
TGTGCCAGCAGCTTGGAACAGGGGTATTATGGCTACACCTTC
>-|TRBJ2-2|TRBV11-3|-
CASSFGLPTGELFF
TGTGCCAGCAGCTTTGGACTACCCACCGGGGAGCTGTTTTTT